A selection of T cell receptor beta chains follows, all from one sample in a study of T cells in Graves' hyperthyroidism and ophthalmopathy. MiXCR, applied by TCRdb to the multiplex PCR reads, yields one record per CDR3 protein. Of 150,000 or so distinct CDR3 sequences listed, 22% are singletons. The material sequenced was blood. The receptors here all came from a woman aged 45-65 years with Graves' hyperthyroidism that later progressed to Graves' ophthalmopathy. The CDR3 runs from the conserved cysteine through the conserved F or W. Clone size is not always given. Where it is, it says once, few, many or a class for expanded clones.

j_call: TRBJ2-5
v_call: TRBV29-1
clone_size: -
cdr3_aa: CSARDANPRETQYF

j_call: TRBJ1-3
v_call: TRBV7-7
clone_size: -
cdr3_aa: CASRVYSGNTIYF

j_call: TRBJ2-7
v_call: TRBV7-3
clone_size: -
cdr3_aa: CASSSDNRGEQYF

j_call: TRBJ2-4
v_call: TRBV28
clone_size: many
cdr3_aa: CASRPGRRNIQYF

j_call: TRBJ1-2
v_call: TRBV6-5
clone_size: many
cdr3_aa: CASSYATGNYGYTF

j_call: TRBJ2-7
v_call: TRBV3-1
clone_size: many
cdr3_aa: CASSQGNSYEQYF

j_call: TRBJ2-7
v_call: TRBV18
clone_size: few
cdr3_aa: CASSPKGGYEQYF

j_call: TRBJ2-2
v_call: TRBV18
clone_size: few
cdr3_aa: CASSGGTGELFF

j_call: TRBJ2-1
v_call: TRBV3-1
clone_size: -
cdr3_aa: CASSQDDRGNNEQFF

j_call: TRBJ2-1
v_call: TRBV11-2
clone_size: few
cdr3_aa: CASSPLAGSYNEQFF

j_call: TRBJ2-2
v_call: TRBV2
clone_size: once
cdr3_aa: CASTKGTNTGELFF

j_call: TRBJ1-2
v_call: TRBV30
clone_size: many
cdr3_aa: CAWKQGATNYGYTF

j_call: TRBJ2-7
v_call: TRBV7-9
clone_size: many
cdr3_aa: CASSFGQGASYEQYF

j_call: TRBJ1-6
v_call: TRBV28
clone_size: many
cdr3_aa: CASSVGSYNSPLHF

j_call: TRBJ1-2
v_call: TRBV28
clone_size: many
cdr3_aa: CASQRRDRVYGYTF

j_call: TRBJ2-7
v_call: TRBV10-3
clone_size: many
cdr3_aa: CAISDRGEQYF

j_call: TRBJ1-1
v_call: TRBV10-3
clone_size: many
cdr3_aa: CAISESRRGVTEAFF